A selection of T cell receptor beta chains follows, all from one sample in a study of Tregs in tolerant kidney transplant recipients. Profiling relied on immunoSEQ multiplex PCR, and the TCRdb table lists in-frame clones only, not all of them. The table includes 95,000 or so clones, 90% to 95% detected once. The material was CD4+ T cells from blood (PBMCs), obtained 12 months after the transplant. The receptors shown here come from a human patient who received a combined kidney and bone marrow transplant. Some T cells may originate from the graft donor. The CDR3 runs from the conserved cysteine through the conserved F or W. Each record gives: D gene, V gene, J gene, CDR3 length, clone size, CDR3 protein, CDR3 DNA. D genes are given only for firm matches. The listing skips clone size in some rows; elsewhere it reads once, few, many or a size class.

D gene: TRBD1; V gene: TRBV19; J gene: TRBJ2-3; CDR3 length: 17; clone size: -; CDR3 protein: CASSIGGTGVMTDTQYF; CDR3 DNA: TGTGCCAGTAGTATAGGGGGGACAGGGGTTATGACAGATACGCAGTATTTT
D gene: -; V gene: TRBV7-2; J gene: TRBJ2-3; CDR3 length: 13; clone size: -; CDR3 protein: CASSSDLADTQYF; CDR3 DNA: TGTGCCAGCAGCTCGGACTTGGCGGATACGCAGTATTTT
D gene: -; V gene: TRBV7-2; J gene: TRBJ1-1; CDR3 length: 13; clone size: -; CDR3 protein: CASSRPWTDEAFF; CDR3 DNA: TGTGCCAGCAGCCGCCCATGGACTGATGAAGCTTTCTTT
D gene: -; V gene: TRBV6-1; J gene: TRBJ1-1; CDR3 length: 13; clone size: once; CDR3 protein: CASSVRLDTEAFF; CDR3 DNA: TGTGCCAGCAGTGTCCGACTTGACACTGAAGCTTTCTTT
D gene: TRBD1; V gene: TRBV25-1; J gene: TRBJ1-2; CDR3 length: 15; clone size: -; CDR3 protein: CASSTTRGRFYGYTF; CDR3 DNA: TGTGCCAGCAGTACCACTAGGGGGCGCTTCTATGGCTACACCTTC
D gene: -; V gene: TRBV6-4; J gene: TRBJ2-3; CDR3 length: 18; clone size: -; CDR3 protein: CASSDSTAGQGGPDTQYF; CDR3 DNA: TGTGCCAGCAGTGACTCGACGGCGGGCCAGGGGGGTCCAGATACGCAGTATTTT
D gene: TRBD2; V gene: TRBV18; J gene: TRBJ2-7; CDR3 length: 15; clone size: -; CDR3 protein: CASSRGGSSIYEQYF; CDR3 DNA: TGTGCCAGCTCACGGGGAGGGAGTTCAATCTACGAGCAGTACTTC
D gene: -; V gene: TRBV4-1; J gene: TRBJ2-7; CDR3 length: 13; clone size: few; CDR3 protein: CASSQVQGYEQYF; CDR3 DNA: TGCGCCAGCAGCCAAGTACAGGGCTACGAGCAGTACTTC
D gene: -; V gene: TRBV9; J gene: TRBJ1-2; CDR3 length: 14; clone size: -; CDR3 protein: CASSVAGGSYGYTF; CDR3 DNA: TGTGCCAGCAGCGTAGCTGGAGGGAGCTATGGCTACACCTTC
D gene: -; V gene: TRBV11-3; J gene: TRBJ2-7; CDR3 length: 14; clone size: -; CDR3 protein: CASSLWTVTYEQYF; CDR3 DNA: TGTGCCAGCAGCCTATGGACAGTAACCTACGAGCAGTACTTC
D gene: TRBD2; V gene: TRBV2; J gene: TRBJ2-1; CDR3 length: 20; clone size: once; CDR3 protein: CASSEAWFFQLREGYNEQFF; CDR3 DNA: TGTGCCAGCAGTGAAGCGTGGTTCTTTCAGCTGCGGGAGGGGTACAATGAGCAGTTCTTC
D gene: TRBD2; V gene: TRBV19; J gene: TRBJ2-2; CDR3 length: 16; clone size: once; CDR3 protein: CASKTSGSRGTGELFF; CDR3 DNA: TGTGCCAGTAAGACTAGCGGGAGTCGTGGCACCGGGGAGCTGTTTTTT
D gene: -; V gene: TRBV10-2; J gene: TRBJ2-3; CDR3 length: 12; clone size: -; CDR3 protein: CASSPGTDTQYF; CDR3 DNA: TGCGCCAGCAGTCCGGGAACAGATACGCAGTATTTT
D gene: -; V gene: TRBV21-1; J gene: TRBJ2-7; CDR3 length: 15; clone size: -; CDR3 protein: CASSDRTGESYEQYF; CDR3 DNA: TGTGCCAGCAGCGATCGGACAGGGGAATCCTACGAGCAGTACTTC
D gene: -; V gene: TRBV4-3; J gene: TRBJ1-5; CDR3 length: 14; clone size: -; CDR3 protein: CASSLGYGDQPQHF; CDR3 DNA: TGCGCCAGCAGCCTGGGATACGGGGATCAGCCCCAGCATTTT
D gene: TRBD2; V gene: TRBV6-5; J gene: TRBJ2-3; CDR3 length: 16; clone size: -; CDR3 protein: CASSYRTSGGADTQYF; CDR3 DNA: TGTGCCAGCAGTTACCGGACTAGCGGGGGGGCAGATACGCAGTATTTT
D gene: TRBD1; V gene: TRBV27; J gene: TRBJ2-7; CDR3 length: 15; clone size: -; CDR3 protein: CASSSPGQGLDEQYF; CDR3 DNA: TGTGCCAGCAGTTCTCCGGGACAGGGGTTAGACGAGCAGTACTTC
D gene: -; V gene: TRBV6-1; J gene: TRBJ1-1; CDR3 length: 13; clone size: once; CDR3 protein: CASSDRGRSEAFF; CDR3 DNA: TGTGCCAGCAGTGACAGGGGTCGTTCTGAAGCTTTCTTT
D gene: TRBD1; V gene: TRBV18; J gene: TRBJ2-5; CDR3 length: 14; clone size: -; CDR3 protein: CASSPDRGQETQYF; CDR3 DNA: TGTGCCAGCTCTCCGGACAGGGGGCAAGAGACCCAGTACTTC
D gene: -; V gene: TRBV2; J gene: TRBJ2-1; CDR3 length: 13; clone size: -; CDR3 protein: CASRLDLGDEQFF; CDR3 DNA: TGTGCCAGCCGACTAGACCTAGGGGATGAGCAGTTCTTC
D gene: -; V gene: TRBV7-8; J gene: TRBJ2-5; CDR3 length: 14; clone size: -; CDR3 protein: CASSFRTIRVAQYF; CDR3 DNA: TGTGCCAGCAGCTTCCGGACTATCAGGGTGGCCCAGTACTTC
D gene: -; V gene: TRBV30; J gene: TRBJ1-1; CDR3 length: 12; clone size: -; CDR3 protein: CASHRVVTEAFF; CDR3 DNA: TGTGCCTCCCACAGGGTGGTCACTGAAGCTTTCTTT
D gene: -; V gene: TRBV4-2; J gene: TRBJ2-7; CDR3 length: 16; clone size: -; CDR3 protein: CASSQETSGLSYEQYF; CDR3 DNA: TGTGCCAGCAGCCAAGAAACATCGGGACTTTCCTACGAGCAGTACTTC
D gene: -; V gene: TRBV14; J gene: TRBJ1-6; CDR3 length: 15; clone size: -; CDR3 protein: CASSPRVGGSSPLHF; CDR3 DNA: TGTGCCAGCAGCCCACGCGTAGGGGGTAGCTCACCCCTCCACTTT
D gene: -; V gene: TRBV27; J gene: TRBJ1-6; CDR3 length: 12; clone size: -; CDR3 protein: CASGQGHSPLHF; CDR3 DNA: TGTGCCAGCGGGCAGGGGCATTCACCCCTCCACTTT
D gene: -; V gene: TRBV5-4; J gene: TRBJ2-3; CDR3 length: 14; clone size: -; CDR3 protein: CASSVSVQTDTQYF; CDR3 DNA: TGTGCCAGCAGCGTGTCCGTGCAGACAGATACGCAGTATTTT
D gene: TRBD2; V gene: TRBV5-6; J gene: TRBJ2-5; CDR3 length: 15; clone size: -; CDR3 protein: CASSSSGELQETQYF; CDR3 DNA: TGTGCCAGCAGCTCCAGCGGGGAACTCCAAGAGACCCAGTACTTC
D gene: -; V gene: TRBV21-1; J gene: TRBJ2-2; CDR3 length: 18; clone size: -; CDR3 protein: CASSTKTSGSVYTGELFF; CDR3 DNA: TGTGCCAGCAGCACCAAGACTAGCGGGAGCGTATATACCGGGGAGCTGTTTTTT
D gene: TRBD2; V gene: TRBV5-1; J gene: TRBJ2-3; CDR3 length: 16; clone size: -; CDR3 protein: CASSSHLAGGTDTQYF; CDR3 DNA: TGCGCCAGCAGCTCCCATCTAGCGGGAGGGACAGATACGCAGTATTTT
D gene: -; V gene: TRBV10-3; J gene: TRBJ2-7; CDR3 length: 14; clone size: -; CDR3 protein: CAISDGGDSYEQYF; CDR3 DNA: TGTGCCATCAGTGATGGCGGAGACTCCTACGAGCAGTACTTC
D gene: TRBD2; V gene: TRBV5-4; J gene: TRBJ2-1; CDR3 length: 16; clone size: -; CDR3 protein: CASSRTSGSSYNEQFF; CDR3 DNA: TGTGCCAGCAGCCGGACTAGCGGGAGCTCCTACAATGAGCAGTTCTTC
D gene: -; V gene: TRBV5-1; J gene: TRBJ1-1; CDR3 length: 14; clone size: -; CDR3 protein: CASSWGVGNTEAFF; CDR3 DNA: TGCGCCAGCAGCTGGGGAGTCGGAAACACTGAAGCTTTCTTT
D gene: TRBD1; V gene: TRBV4-1; J gene: TRBJ2-1; CDR3 length: 16; clone size: few; CDR3 protein: CASSQVWAPGQGEQFF; CDR3 DNA: TGCGCCAGCAGCCAAGTGTGGGCACCGGGACAGGGGGAGCAGTTCTTC
D gene: -; V gene: TRBV28; J gene: TRBJ2-5; CDR3 length: 15; clone size: once; CDR3 protein: CASTGQRGIQETQYF; CDR3 DNA: TGTGCCAGCACCGGACAGAGGGGGATCCAAGAGACCCAGTACTTC
D gene: -; V gene: TRBV14; J gene: TRBJ2-1; CDR3 length: 14; clone size: once; CDR3 protein: CASSRISGYNEQFF; CDR3 DNA: TGTGCCAGCAGCCGCATTAGCGGATACAATGAGCAGTTCTTC
D gene: -; V gene: TRBV2; J gene: TRBJ1-3; CDR3 length: 13; clone size: -; CDR3 protein: CASNRDTGNTIYF; CDR3 DNA: TGTGCCAGCAACCGGGACACAGGAAACACCATATATTTT
D gene: TRBD1; V gene: TRBV18; J gene: TRBJ1-1; CDR3 length: 16; clone size: -; CDR3 protein: CASSPSPGQLNTEAFF; CDR3 DNA: TGTGCCAGCTCACCTTCCCCGGGACAGCTGAACACTGAAGCTTTCTTT
D gene: TRBD1; V gene: TRBV5-1; J gene: TRBJ1-2; CDR3 length: 18; clone size: -; CDR3 protein: CASSLERSPTGGDYGYTF; CDR3 DNA: TGCGCCAGCAGCTTGGAAAGATCACCGACAGGGGGCGACTATGGCTACACCTTC
D gene: TRBD1; V gene: TRBV28; J gene: TRBJ2-3; CDR3 length: 16; clone size: once; CDR3 protein: CASSRDRGLWADTQYF; CDR3 DNA: TGTGCCAGCAGTAGGGACAGGGGGCTGTGGGCAGATACGCAGTATTTT
D gene: TRBD1; V gene: TRBV7-6; J gene: TRBJ2-5; CDR3 length: 13; clone size: -; CDR3 protein: CASSFLQGETQYF; CDR3 DNA: TGTGCCAGCAGCTTCTTACAGGGGGAGACCCAGTACTTC
D gene: TRBD1; V gene: TRBV7-2; J gene: TRBJ2-3; CDR3 length: 16; clone size: -; CDR3 protein: CASSHRTGGGTDTQYF; CDR3 DNA: TGTGCCAGCAGCCATCGGACAGGGGGCGGCACAGATACGCAGTATTTT
D gene: TRBD1; V gene: TRBV25-1; J gene: TRBJ2-2; CDR3 length: 13; clone size: -; CDR3 protein: CASSGQGTGELFF; CDR3 DNA: TGTGCCAGCAGTGGACAGGGAACCGGGGAGCTGTTTTTT
D gene: -; V gene: TRBV5-1; J gene: TRBJ2-1; CDR3 length: 16; clone size: -; CDR3 protein: CASSLAQDKSYNEQFF; CDR3 DNA: TGCGCCAGCAGCTTGGCCCAGGACAAATCCTACAATGAGCAGTTCTTC
D gene: -; V gene: TRBV7-8; J gene: TRBJ2-5; CDR3 length: 15; clone size: few; CDR3 protein: CASSLLKGSLETQYF; CDR3 DNA: TGTGCCAGCAGCTTACTAAAGGGGTCGTTGGAGACCCAGTACTTC
D gene: TRBD1; V gene: TRBV25-1; J gene: TRBJ2-7; CDR3 length: 14; clone size: -; CDR3 protein: CASSRTGKVYEQYF; CDR3 DNA: TGTGCCAGCTCCCGGACAGGGAAAGTGTACGAGCAGTACTTC
D gene: -; V gene: TRBV7-2; J gene: TRBJ2-5; CDR3 length: 13; clone size: few; CDR3 protein: CASSVVNRETQYF; CDR3 DNA: TGTGCCAGCAGCGTGGTGAACAGGGAGACCCAGTACTTC
D gene: -; V gene: TRBV9; J gene: TRBJ2-2; CDR3 length: 17; clone size: -; CDR3 protein: CASSVGSGTYNTGELFF; CDR3 DNA: TGTGCCAGCAGCGTAGGGTCCGGGACTTACAACACCGGGGAGCTGTTTTTT
D gene: TRBD2; V gene: TRBV14; J gene: TRBJ2-3; CDR3 length: 17; clone size: -; CDR3 protein: CASSQEPSGSFQDTQYF; CDR3 DNA: TGTGCCAGCAGCCAAGAGCCTAGCGGGAGCTTCCAAGATACGCAGTATTTT
D gene: TRBD1; V gene: TRBV19; J gene: TRBJ2-2; CDR3 length: 15; clone size: -; CDR3 protein: CASSRGTENTGELFF; CDR3 DNA: TGTGCCAGTAGCCGAGGGACAGAGAACACCGGGGAGCTGTTTTTT
D gene: -; V gene: TRBV21-1; J gene: TRBJ1-1; CDR3 length: 11; clone size: -; CDR3 protein: CASKLPLEAFF; CDR3 DNA: TGTGCCAGCAAACTCCCCCTCGAAGCTTTCTTT
D gene: TRBD1; V gene: TRBV6-6; J gene: TRBJ1-6; CDR3 length: 15; clone size: -; CDR3 protein: CASSLPGQGESPLHF; CDR3 DNA: TGTGCCAGCAGTCTCCCGGGACAGGGTGAATCCCCCCTCCACTTT
D gene: TRBD1; V gene: TRBV25-1; J gene: TRBJ2-2; CDR3 length: 16; clone size: -; CDR3 protein: CASSEFGQGKTGELFF; CDR3 DNA: TGTGCCAGCAGTGAATTTGGACAGGGGAAGACCGGGGAGCTGTTTTTT
D gene: TRBD2; V gene: TRBV28; J gene: TRBJ2-1; CDR3 length: 15; clone size: -; CDR3 protein: CASSPTSGGYNEQFF; CDR3 DNA: TGTGCCAGCAGTCCGACTAGCGGGGGCTACAATGAGCAGTTCTTC
D gene: TRBD2; V gene: TRBV4-2; J gene: TRBJ2-3; CDR3 length: 16; clone size: -; CDR3 protein: CASSQESVEAGGTQYF; CDR3 DNA: TGTGCCAGCAGCCAAGAATCGGTCGAGGCGGGGGGCACGCAGTATTTT
D gene: TRBD2; V gene: TRBV7-2; J gene: TRBJ2-7; CDR3 length: 16; clone size: -; CDR3 protein: CASSVSGRLPHYEQYF; CDR3 DNA: TGTGCCAGCAGCGTAAGCGGGAGACTACCTCACTACGAGCAGTACTTC
D gene: TRBD2; V gene: TRBV6-1; J gene: TRBJ2-4; CDR3 length: 14; clone size: -; CDR3 protein: CASRDSGGTNIQYF; CDR3 DNA: TGTGCCAGCAGGGACTCGGGGGGGACGAACATTCAGTACTTC
D gene: -; V gene: TRBV5-8; J gene: TRBJ1-1; CDR3 length: 11; clone size: few; CDR3 protein: CASSLELEAFF; CDR3 DNA: TGTGCCAGCAGCTTGGAGCTTGAAGCTTTCTTT
D gene: -; V gene: TRBV19; J gene: TRBJ1-2; CDR3 length: 14; clone size: -; CDR3 protein: CANPGTGNNYGYTF; CDR3 DNA: TGTGCCAACCCGGGTACAGGGAATAACTATGGCTACACCTTC
D gene: TRBD1; V gene: TRBV27; J gene: TRBJ1-2; CDR3 length: 13; clone size: -; CDR3 protein: CASAAQGAGGYTF; CDR3 DNA: TGTGCCAGTGCAGCCCAGGGGGCAGGAGGCTACACCTTC